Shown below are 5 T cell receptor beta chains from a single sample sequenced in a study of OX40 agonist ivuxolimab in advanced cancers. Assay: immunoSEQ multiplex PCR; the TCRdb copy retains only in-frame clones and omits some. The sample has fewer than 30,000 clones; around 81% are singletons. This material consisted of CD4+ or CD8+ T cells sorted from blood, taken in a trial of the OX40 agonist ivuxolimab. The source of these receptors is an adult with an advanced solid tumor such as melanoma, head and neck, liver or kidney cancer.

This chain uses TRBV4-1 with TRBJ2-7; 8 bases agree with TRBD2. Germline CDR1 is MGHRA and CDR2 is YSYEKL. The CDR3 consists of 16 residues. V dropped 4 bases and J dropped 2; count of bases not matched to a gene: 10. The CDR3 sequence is CASSPSPSGGPYEQYF. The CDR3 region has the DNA TGCGCCAGCAGCCCCTCCCCCAGCGGGGGACCCTACGAGCAGTACTTC.

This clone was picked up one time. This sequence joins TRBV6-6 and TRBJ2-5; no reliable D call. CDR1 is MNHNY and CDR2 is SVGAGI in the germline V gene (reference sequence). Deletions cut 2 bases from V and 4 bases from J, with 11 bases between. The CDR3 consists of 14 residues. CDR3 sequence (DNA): TGTGCCAGCAGTTACAGATCGGAAGGAGAGACCCAGTACTTC. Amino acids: CASSYRSEGETQYF.

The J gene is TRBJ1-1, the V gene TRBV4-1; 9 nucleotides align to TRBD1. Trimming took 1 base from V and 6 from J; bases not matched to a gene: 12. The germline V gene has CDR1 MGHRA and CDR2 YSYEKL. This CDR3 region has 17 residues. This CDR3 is CASSQARTGAAWAEAFF. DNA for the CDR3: TGCGCCAGCAGCCAAGCCCGGACAGGGGCCGCGTGGGCTGAAGCTTTCTTT.

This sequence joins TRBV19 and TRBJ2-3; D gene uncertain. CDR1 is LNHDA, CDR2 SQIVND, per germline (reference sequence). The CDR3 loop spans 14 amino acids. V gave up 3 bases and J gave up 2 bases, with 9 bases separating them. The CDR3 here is CASSIQEITDTQYF. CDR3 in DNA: TGTGCCAGTAGTATTCAGGAGATCACAGATACGCAGTATTTT. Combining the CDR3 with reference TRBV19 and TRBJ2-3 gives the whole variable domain DGGITQSPKYLFRKEGQNVTLSCEQNLNHDAMYWYRQDPGQGLRLIYYSQIVNDFQKGDIAEGYSVSREKKESFPLTVTSAQKNPTAFYLCASSIQEITDTQYFGPGTRLTVL.

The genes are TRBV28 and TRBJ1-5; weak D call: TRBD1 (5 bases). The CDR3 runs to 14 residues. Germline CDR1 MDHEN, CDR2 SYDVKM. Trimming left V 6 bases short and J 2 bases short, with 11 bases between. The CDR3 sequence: CASRETRGNQPQHF. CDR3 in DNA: TGTGCCAGCAGAGAAACCAGGGGCAATCAGCCCCAGCATTTT.